This TCR beta chain stems from a study of blood T cell repertoires in COVID-19. Assay used: immunoSEQ multiplex PCR; TCRdb lists only in-frame clones, some missing. The data show 290,000 or so clones, almost 90% seen once. The length of the CDR3 is 16 residues. Trimming pared 1 base from V and 0 bases from J, leaving 11 bases between. Germline lookup yields CDR1 SGHTS and CDR2 YDEGEE. Sequencing was done on a sample of PBMCs or T cells enriched from blood (not recorded which). The receptor was derived from a woman aged 18-29 years with acute COVID-19. V usage is TRBV5-8 and J usage is TRBJ1-5; the D is unclear. The CDR3 sequence is CASSLWSTRSNQPQHF. CDR3 in DNA: TGTGCCAGCAGCTTGTGGTCAACGCGTAGCAATCAGCCCCAGCATTTT.